This T cell receptor beta chain was found in a study of T cell repertoires in cytomegalovirus infection. At the level of the study: Researchers turned to recently identified HLA-C-restricted CMV epitopes as well as well-studied HLA-B-restricted ones. Study-wide points: Dominating the ex vivo response were TCR beta clonotypes that were CMV-specific and HLA-C-restricted.

TCRdb re-called the reads through MiXCR, storing one row per CDR3 protein. Altogether 350,000 to 400,000 distinct CDR3 sequences are present, about 34% being singletons, with the ten largest covering approximately 12%. V lost 1 base and J 5 bases, leaving 9 bases between the germline ends. In germline, CDR1 is KGHSH, CDR2 LQKENI. The CDR3 covers 13 residues. Note on this clonotype: As yet, its antigen is unknown.

V is TRBV18 and J is TRBJ2-7, with TRBD2 as a possible D gene (5 bases). The TCR was taken from a human donor in good health (CMV status not recorded). Some clones in this sample may be carry-over from other donors' samples. Sequencing used cultured PBMCs, obtained from culture after CMV antigen stimulation. CDR3 region: CASSPLSGNEQYF. The CDR3 DNA reads TGTGCCAGCTCACCACTGTCGGGGAACGAGCAGTACTTC.